The rows below give T cell receptor beta chains drawn from one sample of a study of blood T cell repertoires in COVID-19. Profiled with immunoSEQ multiplex PCR; TCRdb holds only in-frame clones, not every one. The sample shows roughly 260,000 clones, around 92% of them seen only once. Sequencing used peripheral blood. These receptors originate from a person aged 18 to 35 with COVID-19, enrolled during active disease. The CDR3 runs from the conserved cysteine through the conserved F or W. Each record gives: D gene, V gene, J gene, clone size, CDR3 DNA, CDR3 protein. D genes are given only for firm matches. Clone size is not always given. Where it is, it says once, few, many or a class for expanded clones.

.,TRBV28,TRBJ2-2,.,TGTGCCAGCAGTCTCTACAGGGAAGACAGCACCGGGGAGCTGTTTTTT,CASSLYREDSTGELFF
TRBD1,TRBV5-4,TRBJ1-1,.,TGTGCCAGCAGCTACGGGACAGGGGGGACTGAAGCTTTCTTT,CASSYGTGGTEAFF
.,TRBV11-3,TRBJ2-2,.,TGTGCCAGCAGCTTAGGCGGCGGCACCGGGGAGCTGTTTTTT,CASSLGGGTGELFF
TRBD2,TRBV18,TRBJ2-1,once,TGTGCCAGCTCACCAAGGACTAGCGGGATCTACAATGAGCAGTTCTTC,CASSPRTSGIYNEQFF
.,TRBV2,TRBJ1-5,.,TGTGCCAGCAGCCGACAGGGCAATCAGCCCCAGCATTTT,CASSRQGNQPQHF
TRBD1,TRBV25-1,TRBJ2-2,.,TGTGCCAGCAGTCTCACAGGGGGCCGGGAGCTGTTTTTT,CASSLTGGRELFF
.,TRBV24-1,TRBJ2-3,.,TGTGCCACCAGTGGGGCAGGGAAAGTGATAGCAGATACGCAGTATTTT,CATSGAGKVIADTQYF
.,TRBV7-8,TRBJ2-2,.,TGTGCCAGCAGCTTATACGGCGGGGAGCTGTTTTTT,CASSLYGGELFF
.,TRBV7-9,TRBJ2-3,.,TGTGCCAGCAGACTTCAATCCGATACGCAGTATTTT,CASRLQSDTQYF
TRBD2,TRBV6-4,TRBJ2-1,few,TGTGCCAGCAGTGACGGGACTAGCGGGAATGAGCAGTTCTTC,CASSDGTSGNEQFF